What follows describes a single T cell receptor beta chain. Its antigen is as yet unknown. The data originate from a study of cytomegalovirus exposure and HLA in healthy donors. Across the whole study: HLA-typed donors were the source of 82 million or so unique TCRs, which an early data release held. The study's findings and limits: Later analysis found that TCR beta chains associated with HLA were more clonally expanded than other, equally common chains. Presence/absence analyses supposed approximately even sequencing depth among donors.

PCR was performed using 60 Vbeta and 13 Jbeta primers. As originally analysed: In a later analysis, of around 85 million unique beta chains, about 12 million appeared in at least two donors. Assay: immunoSEQ multiplex PCR; the TCRdb copy retains only in-frame clones and omits some. V and J calls plus clone size are reproduced from that table; the DNA served to infer D and trimming. The sample includes some 200,000 clones, 76% of them seen just once. This CDR3 region has 17 residues. Germline CDR1 reads PRHDT; CDR2 reads FYEKMQ (reference sequence). Trimming took 5 bases from V and 1 from J; bases not matched to a gene: 9.

Sequencing input: PBMCs. This sequence joins TRBV13 and TRBJ2-3; 10 bases fit TRBD2. This clonotype originated in a man between 18 and 35 years old in good health and CMV-seronegative. The CDR3 spells CASSARRLAGGTDTQYF. The CDR3 coding sequence is TGTGCCAGCAGCGCACGCCGACTAGCGGGCGGCACAGATACGCAGTATTTT.